This is a list of T cell receptor beta chains from one sample in a study of T cell repertoires in cytomegalovirus infection. TCRdb fed the reads into MiXCR, producing one record per CDR3 protein. The profile shows 700,000 to 950,000 distinct CDR3 sequences, approximately 30% of them singletons. Their antigens remain unidentified. The sample in question was cultured CD8+ T cells from PBMCs, obtained from culture after CMV antigen stimulation. The receptor set was obtained from a human donor in good health (CMV status not recorded). Some clones in this sample may be carry-over from other donors' samples. Both conserved end residues are part of each CDR3. D genes are given only for firm matches. Clone size, where shown, is once, few, many, or a class for clones that have expanded.

cdr3_nt | cdr3_aa | d_call | clone_size | j_call | v_call
TGTGCCAGCAGGGGGGCTGGCAATCAGCCCCAGCATTTT | CASRGAGNQPQHF | . | many | TRBJ1-5 | TRBV7-9
TGTGCCAGCAGCCAAGATCCCCAGGGGGCGGTTAACTATGGCTACACCTTC | CASSQDPQGAVNYGYTF | TRBD1 | few | TRBJ1-2 | TRBV14
TGTGCCAACCGGTGGGCACTAGCGCCAGATATGCAGTATTTT | CANRWALAPDMQYF | TRBD2 | . | TRBJ2-3 | TRBV6-1
TGTGCCAGCAAGCGTCAAAACACAGATACGCAGTATTTT | CASKRQNTDTQYF | . | few | TRBJ2-3 | TRBV25-1
TGTGCCAGCAGCTTAGAATACAGGGCAGGGGATAACTATGGCTACACCTTC | CASSLEYRAGDNYGYTF | . | few | TRBJ1-2 | TRBV7-2
TGCGCCAGCAGCTTGGGGGGGGCGGACACTGAAGCTTTCTTT | CASSLGGADTEAFF | . | . | TRBJ1-1 | TRBV5-1
TGCGCCAGCAGCCAAGTAAAGGGTAGCAATCAGCCCCAGCATTTT | CASSQVKGSNQPQHF | . | . | TRBJ1-5 | TRBV4-1
TGTGCCAGCACCGCCGAGGGACAGGGAGTAAGAGTCGGAAACACCATATATTTT | CASTAEGQGVRVGNTIYF | TRBD1 | . | TRBJ1-3 | TRBV7-9
TGTGCCAGCAGCCCTAGCCGGACAGGGGTCGGGAACACTGAAGCTTTCTTT | CASSPSRTGVGNTEAFF | TRBD1 | . | TRBJ1-1 | TRBV7-6
TGCGCCAGCAGCCAAGATCGGACAGGGGGGAATTCACCCCTCCACTTT | CASSQDRTGGNSPLHF | TRBD1 | . | TRBJ1-6 | TRBV4-1
TGTGCCAGCAGCGATGATCTGGGGAACACTGAAGCTTTCTTT | CASSDDLGNTEAFF | . | few | TRBJ1-1 | TRBV7-3
TGTGCCAGCAGCTTAGTACAGGGTAACACCGGGGAGCTGTTTTTT | CASSLVQGNTGELFF | . | few | TRBJ2-2 | TRBV7-3